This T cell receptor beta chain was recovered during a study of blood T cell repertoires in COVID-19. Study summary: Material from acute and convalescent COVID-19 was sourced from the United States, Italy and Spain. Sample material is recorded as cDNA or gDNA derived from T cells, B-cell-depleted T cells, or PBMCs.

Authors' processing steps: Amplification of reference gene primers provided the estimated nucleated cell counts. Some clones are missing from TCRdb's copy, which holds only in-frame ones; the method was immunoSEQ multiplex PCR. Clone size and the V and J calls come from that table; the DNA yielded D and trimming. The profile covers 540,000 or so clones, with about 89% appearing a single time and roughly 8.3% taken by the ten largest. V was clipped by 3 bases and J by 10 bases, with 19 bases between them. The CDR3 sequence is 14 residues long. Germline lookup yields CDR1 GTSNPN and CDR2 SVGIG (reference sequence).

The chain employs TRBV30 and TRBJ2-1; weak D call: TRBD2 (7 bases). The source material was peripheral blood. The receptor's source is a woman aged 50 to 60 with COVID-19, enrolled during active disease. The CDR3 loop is CAWRGGGPRKEQFF. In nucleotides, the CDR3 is TGTGCCTGGAGAGGGGGGGGGCCTCGTAAGGAGCAGTTCTTC.